The rows below give T cell receptor beta chains drawn from one sample of a study of tumor-infiltrating lymphocytes in primary liver carcinoma. Via MiXCR, TCRdb re-called the multiplex PCR reads, giving one row per CDR3 protein. The table records some 190,000 distinct CDR3 sequences, about 55% of them present only once. Sequencing used peripheral blood. Receptors were obtained from a middle-aged man with primary liver carcinoma and hepatitis B virus infection. CDR3s include the opening cysteine and the closing phenylalanine or tryptophan. Fields, in order: CDR3 length, V gene, J gene, CDR3 protein.

CDR3 length: 13
V gene: TRBV6-1
J gene: TRBJ2-2
CDR3 protein: CASPGPNTGELFF

CDR3 length: 15
V gene: TRBV5-4
J gene: TRBJ2-7
CDR3 protein: CASSRGTRGGYEQYF

CDR3 length: 11
V gene: TRBV29-1
J gene: TRBJ2-5
CDR3 protein: CSVYVSKTRYF

CDR3 length: 17
V gene: TRBV11-2
J gene: TRBJ2-2
CDR3 protein: CASSFGRDKVGTGELFF

CDR3 length: 13
V gene: TRBV6-1
J gene: TRBJ2-1
CDR3 protein: CASSDVGYNEQFF

CDR3 length: 14
V gene: TRBV6-5
J gene: TRBJ1-5
CDR3 protein: CASSMGQRIQPQHF

CDR3 length: 13
V gene: TRBV29-1
J gene: TRBJ1-2
CDR3 protein: CSVGTGGLSGYTF

CDR3 length: 14
V gene: TRBV12-3/TRBV12-4
J gene: TRBJ2-7
CDR3 protein: CASSLAGGAYEQYF

CDR3 length: 18
V gene: TRBV6-5
J gene: TRBJ2-7
CDR3 protein: CASSPDPGTSGRGNEQYF

CDR3 length: 16
V gene: TRBV11-1
J gene: TRBJ2-1
CDR3 protein: CASSLARPQIDNVQFF

CDR3 length: 16
V gene: TRBV10-3
J gene: TRBJ2-2
CDR3 protein: CATRGGSGSGSGELFF

CDR3 length: 15
V gene: TRBV4-2
J gene: TRBJ2-5
CDR3 protein: CASSQGTCGGETQYF

CDR3 length: 16
V gene: TRBV6-6
J gene: TRBJ2-2
CDR3 protein: CASRSPGGTNTGELFF

CDR3 length: 14
V gene: TRBV14
J gene: TRBJ2-3
CDR3 protein: CASSQVSRGDTQYF

CDR3 length: 17
V gene: TRBV14
J gene: TRBJ2-2
CDR3 protein: CASSQPTSGRYTGELFF

CDR3 length: 13
V gene: TRBV11-2
J gene: TRBJ2-1
CDR3 protein: CDSSRLGLQEQFF

CDR3 length: 15
V gene: TRBV7-9
J gene: TRBJ2-5
CDR3 protein: CASSLVRGGRETQYF

CDR3 length: 13
V gene: TRBV29-1
J gene: TRBJ1-2
CDR3 protein: CSVAPGQDYGYTF

CDR3 length: 16
V gene: TRBV11-2
J gene: TRBJ2-3
CDR3 protein: CASSFWTSGNTDTQYF

CDR3 length: 15
V gene: TRBV7-9
J gene: TRBJ2-1
CDR3 protein: CASSSDREAYNEQFF

CDR3 length: 13
V gene: TRBV29-1
J gene: TRBJ1-6
CDR3 protein: CNARQSYNSPLHF

CDR3 length: 16
V gene: TRBV12-3/TRBV12-4
J gene: TRBJ2-3
CDR3 protein: CASSLEDRDGTDTRYF

CDR3 length: 14
V gene: TRBV12-3/TRBV12-4
J gene: TRBJ1-1
CDR3 protein: CASSLAERGTEAFF

CDR3 length: 13
V gene: TRBV4-1
J gene: TRBJ2-2
CDR3 protein: CASSPAAGGELFF

CDR3 length: 14
V gene: TRBV7-9
J gene: TRBJ2-5
CDR3 protein: CASSPGQGDETQYF

CDR3 length: 18
V gene: TRBV4-1
J gene: TRBJ2-4
CDR3 protein: CASSQDGRTSVPGDIQYF

CDR3 length: 16
V gene: TRBV12-5
J gene: TRBJ2-3
CDR3 protein: CASGFFLDRGTDTQYF

CDR3 length: 15
V gene: TRBV11-2
J gene: TRBJ2-3
CDR3 protein: CASSLLVASTDTQYF

CDR3 length: 12
V gene: TRBV10-3
J gene: TRBJ2-5
CDR3 protein: CATTYIQETQYF

CDR3 length: 13
V gene: TRBV11-2
J gene: TRBJ2-5
CDR3 protein: CASGLGGLEAQYF

CDR3 length: 14
V gene: TRBV29-1
J gene: TRBJ2-2
CDR3 protein: CSVGLAASTGELFF

CDR3 length: 12
V gene: TRBV7-8
J gene: TRBJ2-1
CDR3 protein: CASSGLGNEQFF

CDR3 length: 19
V gene: TRBV12-3/TRBV12-4
J gene: TRBJ2-6
CDR3 protein: CPSRERTGVLFSGANVLTF

CDR3 length: 15
V gene: TRBV6-2/TRBV6-3
J gene: TRBJ2-1
CDR3 protein: CASDYLGLAGFTQFF

CDR3 length: 13
V gene: TRBV6-1
J gene: TRBJ1-2
CDR3 protein: CASSLRSRDGYAF

CDR3 length: 15
V gene: TRBV6-1
J gene: TRBJ2-3
CDR3 protein: CASSEAAGLTDTLYF

CDR3 length: 13
V gene: TRBV29-1
J gene: TRBJ1-2
CDR3 protein: CSVVTGTWYGYTF

CDR3 length: 17
V gene: TRBV11-2
J gene: TRBJ2-7
CDR3 protein: CGSSSLRREREGYDQYF

CDR3 length: 15
V gene: TRBV4-2
J gene: TRBJ2-5
CDR3 protein: CASSPEQGRGETQYF

CDR3 length: 13
V gene: TRBV29-1
J gene: TRBJ2-4
CDR3 protein: CSVPEGGSGNQYF

CDR3 length: 12
V gene: TRBV30
J gene: TRBJ2-7
CDR3 protein: CASGEGPNEQYF

CDR3 length: 15
V gene: TRBV12-3/TRBV12-4
J gene: TRBJ2-4
CDR3 protein: CASSEGRRLKNIQYF

CDR3 length: 12
V gene: TRBV10-2
J gene: TRBJ2-5
CDR3 protein: CASSDYLETQYF

CDR3 length: 15
V gene: TRBV11-2
J gene: TRBJ2-7
CDR3 protein: CASSFGAVPSYEQYF

CDR3 length: 15
V gene: TRBV29-1
J gene: TRBJ2-1
CDR3 protein: CSVGPGGGAYNEQFF

CDR3 length: 13
V gene: TRBV5-1
J gene: TRBJ2-2
CDR3 protein: CASSFGNSGELFF

CDR3 length: 16
V gene: TRBV13
J gene: TRBJ2-7
CDR3 protein: CASSLATGTGTYEQYF

CDR3 length: 14
V gene: TRBV12-5
J gene: TRBJ2-2
CDR3 protein: CASQGQTNTGELFF